A single sample gave rise to the 4 T cell receptor beta chains below, sequenced in a study of cytomegalovirus exposure and HLA in healthy donors. Primers: 60 Vbeta forward and 13 Jbeta reverse. Produced via immunoSEQ multiplex PCR; TCRdb's table is partial and in-frame only. The sample has about 160,000 clones; approximately 75% are singletons. The sequencing sample was made of PBMCs. The receptor set was obtained from a woman between 18 and 29 years old in good health and CMV-seronegative.

The chain combines TRBV7-8 with TRBJ2-1, with 7 bases matching TRBD2. Germline V lookup: CDR1 SGHVS, CDR2 FQNEAQ. V lost 5 bases and J lost 4; bases outside the gene matches: 17. There are 18 residues in the CDR3. CDR3 DNA sequence: TGTGCCAGCAGCCCTCAGGTCCTAGCGGCGCGGAATTACAATGAGCAGTTCTTC. Encoded protein: CASSPQVLAARNYNEQFF. Looking up the rest from reference TRBV7-8 and TRBJ2-1 gives the full variable domain: GAGVSQSPRYKVAKRGQDVALRCDPISGHVSLFWYQQALGQGPEFLTYFQNEAQLDKSGLPSDRFFAERPEGSVSTLKIQRTQQEDSAVYLCASSPQVLAARNYNEQFFGPGTRLTVL.

The chain links TRBV21-1 to TRBJ2-7; the table's D gene call, TRBD2, was not cross checked with the DNA. TRBV21-1 is annotated as a pseudogene. This CDR3 is built from 16 residues. CDR3 sequence: CASRVTSVSTHYEQYF. CDR3 in DNA: TGTGCCAGCAGGGTGACTAGCGTCAGTACACACTACGAGCAGTACTTC.

V usage is TRBV25-1 and J usage is TRBJ2-5; 7 nucleotides line up with TRBD1. The J call could be wrong; TRBJ2-7 is a better fit for the DNA end. The CDR3 runs 15 residues. CDR1 is MGHDK, CDR2 SYGVNS, per germline. Here the CDR3 reads CASSRTGTSSYEQYF. CDR3 coding DNA: TGTGCCAGCAGCCGGACAGGAACTTCCTCCTACGAGCAGTACTTC.

The chain is built from TRBV19 and TRBJ1-2; 10 nucleotides line up with TRBD1. Germline V lookup: CDR1 LNHDA, CDR2 SQIVND (reference sequence). V gave up 5 bases and J gave up 3 bases; unmatched junction bases: 9. This CDR3 is 16 amino acids long. CDR3 DNA sequence: TGTGCCAGTAGTCCCAATAGACAGGGGGCAGACTATGGCTACACCTTC. Protein product: CASSPNRQGADYGYTF.